Shown below are 2 T cell receptor beta chains from a single sample sequenced in a study of T cells in women clearing cervical HPV infection. TCRdb's copy holds only in-frame clones and misses some; the assay was immunoSEQ multiplex PCR. The listing records approximately 40,000 clones. Sequencing used blood buffy coat. Source of these receptors: a woman aged 18 to 75 with a cervical HPV16 infection that either progressed to CIN3+ or cleared (not recorded which).

CDR3 DNA, as far as it was read: TGTGCCAGCAGCTCGGGTTTTGGCGGGAACTCCTACGAG. Its protein is CASSSGFGGNSYE. The whole CDR3 sequence reads CASSSGFGGNSYEQYF. The J gene is TRBJ2-7, the V gene TRBV5-4; tentatively, D is TRBD2 (6 bases). Read coverage stops 3 residues before the CDR3 terminus; the germline J gene supplies the remainder. Trimming removed 3 bases at V and 0 bases at J, with 16 bases between. From germline, CDR1 is SGHNT and CDR2 YYREEE (reference sequence). The length of the CDR3 is 16 residues.

In the case of this clone: The observed sequence ends 3 residues before the CDR3 terminus, with the missing tail filled in from the germline J gene. The chain combines TRBV5-1 with TRBJ2-7, with 10 nucleotides matching TRBD2. The trim removed 4 bases at V and 0 bases at J, leaving 10 bases unmatched. The CDR3 has 17 amino acids. Germline CDR1 reads SGHRS; CDR2 reads YFSETQ. CDR3 region: CASSADNRLAGSYEQYF. The covered CDR3 bases are TGCGCCAGCAGCGCAGATAACCGACTAGCGGGCTCCTACGAG.